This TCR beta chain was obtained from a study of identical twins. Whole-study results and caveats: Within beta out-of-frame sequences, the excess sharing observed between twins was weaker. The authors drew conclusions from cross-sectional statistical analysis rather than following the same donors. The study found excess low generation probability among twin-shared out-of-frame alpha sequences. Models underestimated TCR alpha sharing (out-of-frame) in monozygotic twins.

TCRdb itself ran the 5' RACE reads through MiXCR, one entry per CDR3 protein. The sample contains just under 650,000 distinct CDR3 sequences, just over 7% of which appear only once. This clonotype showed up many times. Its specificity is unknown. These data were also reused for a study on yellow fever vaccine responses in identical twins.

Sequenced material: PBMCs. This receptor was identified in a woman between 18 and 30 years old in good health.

CDR3 loop: CASSLGTSGTLYEQYF. The CDR3 nucleotides are TGCGCCAGCAGCTTGGGGACTAGCGGGACCCTCTACGAGCAGTACTTC. The J gene is TRBJ2-7, the V gene TRBV5-1; 12 bases map to TRBD2. This CDR3 contains 16 residues. In germline, CDR1 is SGHRS, CDR2 YFSETQ. Trimming at V came to 0 bases and at J to 3 bases, leaving 4 bases not matched to a gene.